This T cell receptor beta chain was recovered during a study of memory CD4+ T cells and cytomegalovirus serostatus. Whole-study context: This sample comes from healthy Belgian adults, under 10 CMV seropositive, under 25 seronegative. Study observations and caveats: Of more than 150 reported CMV TCRbeta sequences, roughly 70 were found in memory CD4+ repertoires. Median bootstrapped AUC for CMV status was approximately 0.96 originally, roughly 0.92 US-trained.

About this clone itself: Antigen specificity is unknown.

Germline V gene data show CDR1 as MNHEY and CDR2 as SMNVEV (reference sequence). The CDR3 sequence is 15 residues long. With 0 bases clipped from V and 9 bases from J, the junction kept 6 bases outside the gene matches. Libraries were prepared by immunoSEQ multiplex PCR; TCRdb keeps only in-frame clonotypes and omits some of them. The sample contains around 99,000 clones, 80% of which appear only once. Single viable CD3+CD4+CD8-CD45RO+ cells were sorted as the memory CD4+ T cells. After thawing, CD4+ T cells were positively selected. The J gene is TRBJ2-1, the V gene TRBV27, with 9 bases that match TRBD2. The sample taken for sequencing was memory CD4+ T cells from blood. This receptor was taken from an adult in good health and CMV-seropositive. DNA of the CDR3: TGTGCCAGCAGTTTATCGGCGGGAGGGCAGTTTGAGCAGTTCTTC. It encodes CASSLSAGGQFEQFF.